Following are 2 T cell receptor beta chains from one sample sequenced in a study of shared clonotypes between healthy human individuals. Method: immunoSEQ multiplex PCR; TCRdb's copy keeps in-frame clones and lacks some. The table shows about 2.3 million clones, with over 85% occurring only once. Sequenced input: naive CD4+ T cells from PBMCs. Subset specified: CD45RA+ positively selected. These receptors originate from a man between 18 and 35 years old in good health. Some clones in this sample may be carry-over from other donors' samples.

This clone was recorded only once. V and J are TRBV15 and TRBJ1-3; the D is unclear. In germline, CDR1 is LNHNV, CDR2 YYDKDF (reference sequence). V lost 0 bases, J lost 0 bases, and 6 bases lay in between. The CDR3 is made up of 15 amino acids. The chain's CDR3 is CATSRDYNSGNTIYF. The CDR3 bases are TGTGCCACCAGCAGAGATTATAACTCTGGAAACACCATATATTTT.

CDR3 loop: CASSRTSGSPDTQYF. The CDR3 nucleotides are TGTGCCAGCAGCCGGACTAGCGGATCTCCAGATACGCAGTATTTT. The chain is built from TRBV9 and TRBJ2-3; 10 positions agree with TRBD2. Germline V CDR1 and CDR2: SGDLS, YYNGEE. The CDR3 runs to 15 residues. V lost 4 bases and J lost 4; bases outside the gene matches: 6.